These 7 T cell receptor beta chains share one sample of origin, sequenced in a study of cytomegalovirus exposure and HLA in healthy donors. PCR employed 60 Vbeta and 13 Jbeta primers. The assay was immunoSEQ multiplex PCR, and TCRdb's table has in-frame clones only and misses some. The sample yields 250,000 to 350,000 clones, roughly 90% seen once. The specimen was PBMCs. The origin of the receptors is a middle-aged man in good health and CMV-seropositive.

This clone was seen once. J is TRBJ2-7 and V is TRBV7-3, with 11 bases fitting TRBD2. The CDR3 is made up of 18 amino acids. Germline lookup yields CDR1 SGHTA and CDR2 FQGTGA. V gave up 2 bases and J gave up 0 bases; unmatched junction bases: 9. CDR3 sequence reads: CASSLESLGLAASYEQYF. The CDR3 region has the DNA TGTGCCAGCAGCTTAGAAAGTCTGGGACTAGCGGCCTCCTACGAGCAGTACTTC.

This chain connects TRBV10-1 to TRBJ2-7; a possible D gene is TRBD1 (6 bases). The CDR3 extends over 14 amino acids. Per germline, CDR1 WNHNN and CDR2 SYGVQD (reference sequence). Trimming stripped 7 bases from V and 2 bases from J, with 15 bases between. CDR3 protein: CASIFTRGTYEQYF. Here the CDR3 DNA reads TGCGCCAGCATCTTTACCAGGGGCACCTACGAGCAGTACTTC.

The J gene is TRBJ1-1, the V gene TRBV5-5; D unclear. Germline CDR1 is SGHKS and CDR2 is YYEKEE (reference sequence). The CDR3 has 14 residues. Trimming shortened V by 0 bases and J by 3 bases, and 9 bases separated the two germline ends. This CDR3 reads CASSLVSVDTEAFF. CDR3 coding DNA: TGTGCCAGCAGCTTGGTTTCGGTAGACACTGAAGCTTTCTTT.

The gene calls are TRBV6-4 and TRBJ2-2; 12 positions match TRBD2. The CDR3 is 15 residues long. Germline CDR1 and CDR2: MRHNA and SNTAGT. J gave up 7 bases and V 6 bases, and 6 bases lay outside the gene matches. The CDR3 sequence is CASSLLAGGVGELFF. Written as DNA, the CDR3 is TGTGCCAGCAGCCTACTAGCGGGAGGCGTCGGGGAGCTGTTTTTT.

As regards this clone: At one end the junction does not follow the germline gene, possibly because of a read error. The chain joins TRBV6-5 to TRBJ1-2, with TRBD1 identical over 7 bases. CDR3 length: 14 residues. Germline values: CDR1 MNHEY, CDR2 SVGAGI. The CDR3: CASSYGRQGGRIAF. The CDR3 coding sequence is TGTGCCAGCAGTTATGGTCGACAGGGAGGTCGCATCGCCTTC.

The chain uses TRBV5-1 and TRBJ1-6, with 7 bases identical to TRBD1. Losses at the gene ends were 6 bases for V and 8 bases for J; bases not matched to a gene: 14. The CDR3 loop spans 16 amino acids. CDR1 and CDR2 (germline): SGHRS, YFSETQ. The CDR3 region is CASTTAPGTEYSPLHF. The DNA of the CDR3 is TGCGCCAGCACTACGGCCCCCGGGACAGAATATTCACCCCTCCACTTT.

V is TRBV19 and J is TRBJ1-1; D remains unclear. Between the trimmed V and J ends, which lost 5 bases and 1 base, there was a span of 11 bases. CDR3 length equals 14 residues. Germline lookup yields CDR1 LNHDA and CDR2 SQIVND (reference sequence). CDR3 region: CASSQQEGNTEAFF. The CDR3 DNA follows: TGTGCCAGTAGTCAGCAGGAGGGGAACACTGAAGCTTTCTTT.